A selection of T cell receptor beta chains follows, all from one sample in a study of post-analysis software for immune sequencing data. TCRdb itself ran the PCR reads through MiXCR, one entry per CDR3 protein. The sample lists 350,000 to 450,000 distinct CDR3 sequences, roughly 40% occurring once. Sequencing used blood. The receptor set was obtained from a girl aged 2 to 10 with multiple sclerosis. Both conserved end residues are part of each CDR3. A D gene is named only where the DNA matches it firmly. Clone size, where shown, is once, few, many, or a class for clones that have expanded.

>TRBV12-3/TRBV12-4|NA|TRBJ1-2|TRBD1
TGTGCCAGCAGTTTAAGTGGGTGGGACAGGGAGTATGGCTACACCTTC
CASSLSGWDREYGYTF
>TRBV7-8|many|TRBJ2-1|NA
TGTGCCAGCAGCTTAGCCCGACGAGGGGGGTACCTTTACAATGAGCAGTTCTTC
CASSLARRGGYLYNEQFF
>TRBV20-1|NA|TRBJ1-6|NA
TGCAGTGCTAGGGCCCAAGGGGCTAGCTCCTATAATTCACCCCTCCACTTT
CSARAQGASSYNSPLHF
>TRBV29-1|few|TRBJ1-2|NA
TGCAGCGTTTTAGACAACCTACCGACCTATGGCTACACCTTC
CSVLDNLPTYGYTF
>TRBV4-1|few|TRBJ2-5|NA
TGCGCCAGCAGCCAAGCCCTTTCACAAGAGACCCAGTACTTC
CASSQALSQETQYF
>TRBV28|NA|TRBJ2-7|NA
TGTGCCAGCAGCTACTCCCCCGAGCAGTACTTC
CASSYSPEQYF
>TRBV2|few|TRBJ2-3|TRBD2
TGTGCCAGCAAGCGGACTAGCGGGAGGATCACAGATACGCAGTATTTT
CASKRTSGRITDTQYF
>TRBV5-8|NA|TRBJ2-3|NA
TGTGCCAGCAGCCCCCGTGGGGCAGGGGGGAGGGATACGCAGTATTTT
CASSPRGAGGRDTQYF
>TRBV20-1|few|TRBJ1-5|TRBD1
TGCAGTGCTCAGGGACAGGGACAGCCCCAGCATTTT
CSAQGQGQPQHF
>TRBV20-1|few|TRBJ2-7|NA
TGCAGTGCTAGTCCCGAGGGGCCCTCCTACGAGCAGTACTTC
CSASPEGPSYEQYF
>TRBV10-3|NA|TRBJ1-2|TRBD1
TGTGCCATCAGTGGCGGGGACAGGAAGAGGAGCTACACCTTC
CAISGGDRKRSYTF
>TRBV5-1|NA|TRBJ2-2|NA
TGCGCCAGCAGCTTGGGGCGGTCAGTGATCACCGGGGAGCTGTTTTTT
CASSLGRSVITGELFF
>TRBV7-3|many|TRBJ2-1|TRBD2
TGTGCCAGCAGCCCCGGGGAGGGCCGGGAGCAGTTCTTC
CASSPGEGREQFF
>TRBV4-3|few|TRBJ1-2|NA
TGCGCCAGCAGCCAAGGGGCAGATAACTATGGCTACACCTTC
CASSQGADNYGYTF
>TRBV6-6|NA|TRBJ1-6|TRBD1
TGTGCCAGCAGTCACAGGGGGCGCGGGAATTCACCCCTCCACTTT
CASSHRGRGNSPLHF
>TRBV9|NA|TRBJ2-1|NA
TGTGCCAGCAGCGTCTCTAGTACCCTAATAGATAATGAGCAGTTCTTC
CASSVSSTLIDNEQFF
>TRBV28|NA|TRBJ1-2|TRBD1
TGTGCCAGCACCGGAGCAGACAGGGAGGGCAATGGCTACACCTTC
CASTGADREGNGYTF
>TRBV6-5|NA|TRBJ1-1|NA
TGTGCCAGTAGTTACGACGAGGACACTGAAGCTTTCTTT
CASSYDEDTEAFF
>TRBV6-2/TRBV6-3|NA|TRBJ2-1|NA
TGTGCCAGTTCCGCCGTGACTGAGGCAGATGAGCAGTTCTTC
CASSAVTEADEQFF
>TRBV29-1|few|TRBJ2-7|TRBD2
TGCAGCGTTTTAGGGACTAGCGGGGGAACTTACGAGCAGTACTTC
CSVLGTSGGTYEQYF
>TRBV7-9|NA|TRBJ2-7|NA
TGTGCCAGCAGCTTAGCAGTCACACTATACAATGAGCAGTACTTC
CASSLAVTLYNEQYF
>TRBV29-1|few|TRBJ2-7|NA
TGCAGCCCCCGGTCGTTACAGGGATGCTACGAGCAGTACTTC
CSPRSLQGCYEQYF
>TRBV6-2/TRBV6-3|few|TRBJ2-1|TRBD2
TGTGCCAGCAGTTACCTAGCGGGAGAGGTTATCTCCTACAATGAGCAGTTCTTC
CASSYLAGEVISYNEQFF
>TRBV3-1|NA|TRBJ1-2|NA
TGTGCCAGCAGCCCCCTAGGGACATACAGCTATGGCTACACCTTC
CASSPLGTYSYGYTF
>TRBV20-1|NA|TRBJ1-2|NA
TGCAGTGCTAGAATTCGGTACAGGGCAAACTATGGCTACACCTTC
CSARIRYRANYGYTF
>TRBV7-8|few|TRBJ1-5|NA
TGTGCCAGCAGCTTAAGAGTGGGAGGGGATAAGAATCAGCCCCAGCATTTT
CASSLRVGGDKNQPQHF
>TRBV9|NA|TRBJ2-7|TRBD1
TGTGCCAGCAGCGAACAGGGGGAGTATTACGAGCAGTACTTC
CASSEQGEYYEQYF
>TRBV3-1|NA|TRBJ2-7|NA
TGTGCCAGCAGCCAAGGGGCTAGGATCTCCTACGAGCAGTACTTC
CASSQGARISYEQYF
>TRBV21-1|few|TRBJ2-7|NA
TGTGCCAGCAGCAAAGACAACAGGGGGCAGATTTACGAGCAGTACTTC
CASSKDNRGQIYEQYF